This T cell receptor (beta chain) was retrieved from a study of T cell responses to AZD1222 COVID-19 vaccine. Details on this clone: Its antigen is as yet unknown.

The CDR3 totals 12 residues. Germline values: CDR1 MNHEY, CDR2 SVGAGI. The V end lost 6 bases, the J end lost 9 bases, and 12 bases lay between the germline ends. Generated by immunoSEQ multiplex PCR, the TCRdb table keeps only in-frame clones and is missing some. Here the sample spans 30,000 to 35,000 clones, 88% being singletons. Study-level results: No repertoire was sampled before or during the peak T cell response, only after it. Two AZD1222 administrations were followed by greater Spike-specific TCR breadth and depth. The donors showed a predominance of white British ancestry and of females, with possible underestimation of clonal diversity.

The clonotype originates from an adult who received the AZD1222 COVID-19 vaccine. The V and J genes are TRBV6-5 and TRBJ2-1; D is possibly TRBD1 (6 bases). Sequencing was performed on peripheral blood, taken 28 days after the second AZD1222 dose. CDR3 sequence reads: CASSANRVEQFF. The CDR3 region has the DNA TGTGCCAGCAGCGCAAACAGGGTTGAGCAGTTCTTC.